These 25 T cell receptor beta chains came from one sample sequenced in a study of blood T cell repertoires in COVID-19. The data were produced by immunoSEQ multiplex PCR, yet TCRdb's version contains in-frame clones alone and is incomplete. The sample yields roughly 260,000 clones, around 80% seen once. The sample was peripheral blood. The receptor set was obtained from a woman in her thirties or forties with active or convalescent COVID-19.

V usage is TRBV9 and J usage is TRBJ2-2, with 8 positions matching TRBD1. After removal of 3 bases from V and 6 bases from J, the junction contained 7 bases not matched to a gene. Germline CDR1 is SGDLS and CDR2 is YYNGEE. The CDR3 consists of 15 residues. The CDR3 reads CASSGRQGHAGELFF. The CDR3 DNA reads TGTGCCAGCAGCGGTAGACAGGGGCATGCCGGGGAGCTGTTTTTT.

The V call is TRBV10-1, the J call TRBJ2-1; possibly TRBD2 for D (5 bases). V was pared by 4 bases and J by 8 bases, with 21 bases between. The germline V gene encodes CDR1 WNHNN and CDR2 SYGVQD (reference sequence). The CDR3 is 16 amino acids. This CDR3 reads CASSATQDRGRDEQFF. The CDR3 DNA reads TGCGCCAGCAGTGCGACCCAAGACCGGGGTCGCGATGAGCAGTTCTTC.

The chain employs TRBV18 and TRBJ1-3; possible D gene TRBD1, 5 bases. V was cut by 3 bases and J by 2 bases, with 11 bases left in between. There are 15 residues in the CDR3. Germline V gives CDR1 KGHSH, CDR2 LQKENI. The DNA of the CDR3 is TGTGCCAGCTCACCCTCAGGGATCGCTGGAAACACCATATATTTT. It is translated as CASSPSGIAGNTIYF.

This clone has at least ten counts. The chain joins TRBV18 to TRBJ1-4; D not resolved. This CDR3 is 15 amino acids long. Germline assignment: CDR1 KGHSH and CDR2 LQKENI. Trimming shortened V by 2 bases and J by 5 bases, and 12 bases separated the two germline ends. Written as DNA, the CDR3 is TGTGCCAGCTCACCATGGGAGCCCCTGAATGAAAAACTGTTTTTT. It yields the protein CASSPWEPLNEKLFF.

The V and J genes are TRBV15 and TRBJ1-1; D is possibly TRBD1 (6 bases). This CDR3 is built from 14 residues. The germline V gene has CDR1 LNHNV and CDR2 YYDKDF (reference sequence). V lost 4 bases and J 11 bases, leaving 20 bases between the germline ends. The CDR3 region has the DNA TGTGCCACCAGCAAAGGGGGAGGGGCGTCCTTTGCTTTCTTT. Its protein product is CATSKGGGASFAFF.

The CDR3 sequence is CASRKLAGEQYF. The CDR3, as DNA: TGTGCCAGCAGGAAACTAGCTGGCGAGCAGTACTTC. The V and J genes are TRBV6-5 and TRBJ2-7, with D tentatively TRBD2 (6 bases). The CDR3 has 12 amino acids. Germline loops: CDR1 MNHEY, CDR2 SVGAGI. Trimming removed 6 bases from V and 6 bases from J, with 12 bases in between.

J is TRBJ1-2 and V is TRBV9; D may be TRBD1 (6 bases). CDR1 is SGDLS, CDR2 YYNGEE, per germline. This CDR3 spans 12 amino acids. V lost 2 bases, J lost 5 bases, and 7 bases lay in between. CDR3 nucleotide sequence: TGTGCCAGCAGCGTCAGGGGATATGGCTACACCTTC. Translated: CASSVRGYGYTF.

The chain is built from TRBV19 and TRBJ2-1; 7 bases are a match to TRBD1. Unmatched junction bases numbered 14, after V lost 5 bases and J lost 7 bases. Germline-derived CDR1 and CDR2 are LNHDA and SQIVND (reference sequence). The CDR3 sequence is 16 residues long. The CDR3 sequence: CASSAETGNNKNEQFF. The CDR3 DNA sequence: TGTGCCAGTAGTGCCGAGACAGGGAACAATAAAAATGAGCAGTTCTTC.

This clone was counted a few times. The chain carries TRBV4-1 and TRBJ2-5; D is uncertain. V dropped 1 base and J dropped 5 bases, with 14 bases sitting between them. The CDR3 spans 15 residues. In germline, CDR1 is MGHRA, CDR2 YSYEKL. CDR3 coding DNA: TGCGCCAGCAGCCAAGTCAGGTCAGCATGGGAGACCCAGTACTTC. Its translation is CASSQVRSAWETQYF.

This clone has a single count. The rearrangement links TRBV27 to TRBJ1-5; D is possibly TRBD1 (6 bases). Trimming took 6 bases from V and 0 from J, leaving 12 bases between them. Germline CDR1 reads MNHEY; CDR2 reads SMNVEV (reference sequence). CDR3 length: 15 residues. Written as DNA, the CDR3 is TGTGCCAGCAGACGCGGACAGATTAGCAATCAGCCCCAGCATTTT. This sequence encodes CASRRGQISNQPQHF.

The rearrangement links TRBV5-1 to TRBJ2-3, with a weak D call TRBD1 (5 bases). CDR1 is SGHRS, CDR2 YFSETQ, per germline. CDR3 length: 13 amino acids. Trimming took off 2 bases at V and 4 bases at J, with 8 bases between the two ends. This CDR3 is CASSLGRADTQYF. In DNA, the CDR3 is TGCGCCAGCAGCTTAGGCAGGGCAGATACGCAGTATTTT.

The V gene is TRBV18, the J gene TRBJ2-7; 9 nucleotides align to TRBD1. This CDR3 is 15 amino acids long. From germline, CDR1 is KGHSH and CDR2 LQKENI. With V trimmed by 3 bases and J by 6 bases, 9 bases remained unmatched. The CDR3 nucleotides read TGTGCCAGCTCACCGACAACAGGGGGCAGCGGCGAGCAGTACTTC. Protein sequence: CASSPTTGGSGEQYF.

V and J are TRBV7-9 and TRBJ2-3, with a weak D call TRBD2 (6 bases). The CDR3 sequence is 14 residues long. The ends were cut back, 5 bases at V and 6 bases at J, with 15 bases in the middle. Germline values: CDR1 SEHNR, CDR2 FQNEAQ (reference sequence). This CDR3 is CASSPPEGWDTQYF. The CDR3 DNA is TGTGCCAGCAGCCCACCGGAGGGCTGGGATACGCAGTATTTT.

V is TRBV6-5 and J is TRBJ1-5; D uncertain. The CDR3 sequence is 16 residues long. Germline V gene data show CDR1 as MNHEY and CDR2 as SVGAGI. V dropped 0 bases and J dropped 4 bases, with 13 bases sitting between them. CDR3 bases: TGTGCCAGCAGTTACTCGGGAGGGTCCGGTAATCAGCCCCAGCATTTT. It is translated as CASSYSGGSGNQPQHF.

J is TRBJ1-5 and V is TRBV6-5; a weak D match, TRBD1 (5 bases). The germline V gene has CDR1 MNHEY and CDR2 SVGAGI. V was clipped by 4 bases and J by 0 bases, with 10 bases between them. The CDR3 is 15 residues long. Here the CDR3 reads CASSLRQRSNQPQHF. The CDR3 coding sequence is TGTGCCAGCAGTTTAAGACAGCGTAGCAATCAGCCCCAGCATTTT.

This clone was detected once. The chain links TRBV7-9 to TRBJ1-3, with D possibly TRBD1 on 6 matching bases. CDR3 length equals 16 residues. Trimming pared 5 bases from V and 0 bases from J, leaving 14 bases between. The germline V gene has CDR1 SEHNR and CDR2 FQNEAQ (reference sequence). Here the CDR3 reads CASSADSSLSGNTIYF. The CDR3 nucleotides read TGTGCCAGCAGCGCGGACAGCTCCCTCTCTGGAAACACCATATATTTT.

This clone appeared once. The V gene is TRBV23-1, the J gene TRBJ2-5, with D perhaps matching TRBD1 (6 bases). TRBV23-1 falls under the ORF class, with uncertain function. The CDR3 spans 15 residues. Trimming removed 7 bases at V and 5 bases at J, with 20 bases between. CDR3 DNA: TGCGCCAGCATCCAAAGGAACAGGGTGTACGAGACCCAGTACTTC. Translated, it gives CASIQRNRVYETQYF.

This rearrangement joins TRBV4-1 to TRBJ2-2; D possibly corresponds to TRBD1 (6 bases). CDR3 length: 15 amino acids. Germline V gene data show CDR1 as MGHRA and CDR2 as YSYEKL. V was cut by 4 bases and J by 5 bases, with 14 bases left in between. This chain's CDR3 is CASSRQDSFTGELFF. DNA for the CDR3: TGCGCCAGCAGCCGCCAGGACAGTTTTACCGGGGAGCTGTTTTTT.

With regard to this clone: The same CDR3 also results from other DNA sequences found in this sample. The rearrangement links TRBV24-1 to TRBJ2-3; D uncertain. The CDR3 extends over 13 amino acids. V lost 7 bases and J lost 2, with 9 bases in between. Germline V gene data show CDR1 as KGHDR and CDR2 as SFDVKD. The CDR3, as DNA: TGTGCCACCAGCGCAGGATACACAGATACGCAGTATTTT. This gives the protein CATSAGYTDTQYF.

V and J are TRBV5-4 and TRBJ1-3; D not certain. The ends were cut back, 4 bases at V and 0 bases at J, with 17 bases in the middle. This CDR3 contains 17 residues. From germline, CDR1 is SGHNT and CDR2 YYREEE (reference sequence). The CDR3 sequence: CASSPGNPYFSGNTIYF. The CDR3 DNA reads as TGTGCCAGCAGCCCCGGGAATCCTTATTTCTCTGGAAACACCATATATTTT.

The chain uses TRBV9 and TRBJ2-2; TRBD1 agrees at 8 bases. Germline-derived CDR1 and CDR2 are SGDLS and YYNGEE. The trim removed 4 bases at V and 5 bases at J, leaving 10 bases unmatched. The CDR3 runs 16 residues. The CDR3 loop is CASSIGYRGRTGELFF. For the CDR3, the DNA is TGTGCCAGCAGCATCGGGTACAGGGGGAGAACCGGGGAGCTGTTTTTT.

The chain's CDR3 is CASSIIRRGRSNQPQHF. In DNA form, the CDR3 reads TGTGCCAGTAGTATCATTAGGAGGGGCAGGAGCAATCAGCCCCAGCATTTT. The chain uses TRBV19 and TRBJ1-5, with D possibly being TRBD1 (5 bases). CDR3 length: 17 residues. V was pared by 3 bases and J by 1 base, with 16 bases between. Germline V gene sequence: CDR1 LNHDA, CDR2 SQIVND (reference sequence).

The chain uses TRBV28 and TRBJ2-1; the match to TRBD1 covers 7 bases. The CDR3 consists of 15 residues. V dropped 2 bases and J dropped 4; count of bases not matched to a gene: 5. Germline lookup yields CDR1 MDHEN and CDR2 SYDVKM. The DNA for the CDR3 is TGTGCCAGCAGTTTACAGAGGGACAGTTACAATGAGCAGTTCTTC. Translated, it gives CASSLQRDSYNEQFF.

There are a few counts of this clone. The rearrangement uses TRBV5-1 and TRBJ1-2; no definite D call. V dropped 0 bases and J dropped 2 bases, with 5 bases sitting between them. There are 13 residues in the CDR3. Germline CDR1 is SGHRS and CDR2 is YFSETQ. DNA of the CDR3: TGCGCCAGCAGCTTGGTTAGAAACTATGGCTACACCTTC. Translation gives CASSLVRNYGYTF.

The genes are TRBV7-9 and TRBJ1-5, with D perhaps TRBD1 (5 bases). Germline CDR1 and CDR2: SEHNR and FQNEAQ (reference sequence). The V end was cut by 1 base, the J end by 1 base, with 14 bases between. The CDR3 is 17 residues long. The CDR3 loop reads CASSLVVQGRSNQPQHF. DNA of the CDR3: TGTGCCAGCAGCTTAGTGGTGCAGGGCCGCAGCAATCAGCCCCAGCATTTT. Based on the CDR3 plus reference TRBV7-9 and TRBJ1-5, the full variable domain is DTGVSQNPRHKITKRGQNVTFRCDPISEHNRLYWYRQTLGQGPEFLTYFQNEAQLEKSRLLSDRFSAERPKGSFSTLEIQRTEQGDSAMYLCASSLVVQGRSNQPQHFGDGTRLSIL.